These 4 T cell receptor beta chains came from one sample sequenced in a study of OX40 agonist ivuxolimab in advanced cancers. Clones were sequenced by immunoSEQ multiplex PCR, and TCRdb holds only the in-frame ones, with some missing. The sample contains roughly 60,000 clones, more than 75% of which appear only once. The sample consisted of CD4+ or CD8+ T cells sorted from blood, taken in a trial of the OX40 agonist ivuxolimab. The receptors originated from an adult with an advanced solid tumor such as melanoma, head and neck, liver or kidney cancer.

J is TRBJ2-3 and V is TRBV21-1; the D segment call TRBD1 is taken from the table without a DNA check. TRBV21-1 is flagged as a pseudogene. The length of the CDR3 is 16 residues. The CDR3: CASSKEGAPPWDTQYF. In nucleotides, the CDR3 is TGTGCCAGCAGCAAAGAGGGGGCCCCTCCTTGGGATACGCAGTATTTT.

This clone has more than one count but fewer than ten. The genes are TRBV6-5 and TRBJ2-7, with 7 bases fitting TRBD1. The CDR3 length is 14 residues. Germline V gives CDR1 MNHEY, CDR2 SVGAGI. The V segment lost 6 bases and the J segment 12 bases; nucleotides outside the gene matches: 17. This chain's CDR3 is CASRDKGPSRTGYF. The CDR3 bases are TGTGCCAGCAGAGATAAGGGGCCATCGAGGACAGGGTACTTC.

This clone was found once. The chain couples TRBV2 to TRBJ1-1; D may be TRBD1 (5 bases). Germline-derived CDR1 and CDR2 are SNHLY and FYNNEI. Trimming left V 5 bases short and J 7 bases short, with 11 bases between. The CDR3 has 12 amino acids. The CDR3 DNA is TGTGCCAGCAGTAGAGACGGGGGTGAAGCTTTCTTT. Translated: CASSRDGGEAFF.

The J gene is TRBJ2-7, the V gene TRBV11-3, with D tentatively TRBD2 (7 bases). The germline V gene has CDR1 SGHNT and CDR2 YENEEA. V was shortened by 6 bases and J by 3 bases, with 18 bases between the two germline ends. The CDR3 is 15 amino acids. The CDR3 here is CASSFAGAFNYEQYF. The CDR3 DNA follows: TGTGCCAGCAGTTTCGCGGGGGCCTTTAACTACGAGCAGTACTTC.